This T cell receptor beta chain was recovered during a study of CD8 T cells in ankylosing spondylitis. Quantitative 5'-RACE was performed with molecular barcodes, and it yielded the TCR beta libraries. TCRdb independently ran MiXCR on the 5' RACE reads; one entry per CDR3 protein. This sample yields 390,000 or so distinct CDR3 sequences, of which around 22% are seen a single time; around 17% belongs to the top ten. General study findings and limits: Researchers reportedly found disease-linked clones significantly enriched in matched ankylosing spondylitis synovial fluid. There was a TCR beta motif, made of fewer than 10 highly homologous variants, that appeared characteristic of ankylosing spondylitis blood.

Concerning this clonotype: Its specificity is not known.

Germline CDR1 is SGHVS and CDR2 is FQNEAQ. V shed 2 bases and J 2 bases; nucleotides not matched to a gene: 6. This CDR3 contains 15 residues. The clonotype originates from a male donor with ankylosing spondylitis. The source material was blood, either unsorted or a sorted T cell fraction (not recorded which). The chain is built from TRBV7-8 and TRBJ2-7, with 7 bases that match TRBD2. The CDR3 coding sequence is TGTGCCAGCAGCTTATGGGGGGGAGAGACCTACGAGCAGTACTTC. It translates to CASSLWGGETYEQYF.